Many counts were recorded for the clone carrying this T cell receptor beta chain. The antigen remains undetermined. The sample originates from a study of CD8 T cells in ankylosing spondylitis. Study conclusions and caveats: According to the report, clones linked to the disease were significantly enriched in matched synovial fluid samples taken from ankylosing spondylitis patients. A TCR beta motif made of about eight highly homologous variants seemed typical of ankylosing spondylitis blood.

TCRdb re-derived calls from the 5' RACE reads in MiXCR, one entry per CDR3 protein. The sample lists more than 650,000 distinct CDR3 sequences; 10% to 15% were seen once. The CDR3 runs to 14 residues. In germline, CDR1 is SGHRS, CDR2 YFSETQ. Deletions cut 0 bases from V and 8 bases from J, with 14 bases between. This clonotype was sampled from a male donor with ankylosing spondylitis. V gene TRBV5-1 combines with J gene TRBJ1-1; D is uncertain. Sequencing was carried out using blood, either unsorted or a sorted T cell fraction (not recorded which). The CDR3 coding sequence is TGCGCCAGCAGCTTGGGAGCCAGTGACTTAGAAGCTTTCTTT. This translates into CASSLGASDLEAFF.